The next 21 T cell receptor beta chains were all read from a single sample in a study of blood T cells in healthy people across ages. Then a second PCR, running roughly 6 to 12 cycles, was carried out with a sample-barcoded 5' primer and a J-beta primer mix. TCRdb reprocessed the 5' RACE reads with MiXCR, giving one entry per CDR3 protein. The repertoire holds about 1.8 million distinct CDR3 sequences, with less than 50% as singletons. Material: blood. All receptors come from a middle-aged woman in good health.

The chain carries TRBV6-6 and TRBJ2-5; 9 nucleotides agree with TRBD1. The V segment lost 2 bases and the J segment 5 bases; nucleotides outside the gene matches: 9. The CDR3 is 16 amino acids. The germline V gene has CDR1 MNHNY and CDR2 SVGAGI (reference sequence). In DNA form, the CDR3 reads TGTGCCAGCAGTTACGGGACAGGGCTCTCTGGGGAGACCCAGTACTTC. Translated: CASSYGTGLSGETQYF.

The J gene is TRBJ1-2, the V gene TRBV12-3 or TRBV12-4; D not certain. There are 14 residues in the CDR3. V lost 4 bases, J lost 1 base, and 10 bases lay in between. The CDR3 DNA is TGTGCCAGCAGTTCGAGCGACTTTAACTATGGCTACACCTTC. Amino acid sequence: CASSSSDFNYGYTF.

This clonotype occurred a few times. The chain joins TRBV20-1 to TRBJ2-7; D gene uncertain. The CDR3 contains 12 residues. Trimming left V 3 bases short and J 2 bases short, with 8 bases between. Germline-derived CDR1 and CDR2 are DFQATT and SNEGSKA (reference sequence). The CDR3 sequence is CSASHRTYEQYF. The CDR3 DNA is TGCAGTGCTAGTCACCGAACCTACGAGCAGTACTTC.

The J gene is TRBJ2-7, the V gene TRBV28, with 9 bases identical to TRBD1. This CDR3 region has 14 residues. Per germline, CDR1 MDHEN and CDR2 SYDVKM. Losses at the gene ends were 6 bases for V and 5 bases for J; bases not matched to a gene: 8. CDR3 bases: TGTGCCAGCAGGTCAACCGGGACAGGGCACGAGCAGTACTTC. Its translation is CASRSTGTGHEQYF.

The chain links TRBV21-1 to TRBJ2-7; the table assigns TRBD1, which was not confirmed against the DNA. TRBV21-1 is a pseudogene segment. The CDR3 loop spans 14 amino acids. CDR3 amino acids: CASRIQGSVDEQYF. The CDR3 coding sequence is TGTGCCAGCAGGATACAGGGGTCCGTGGACGAGCAGTACTTC.

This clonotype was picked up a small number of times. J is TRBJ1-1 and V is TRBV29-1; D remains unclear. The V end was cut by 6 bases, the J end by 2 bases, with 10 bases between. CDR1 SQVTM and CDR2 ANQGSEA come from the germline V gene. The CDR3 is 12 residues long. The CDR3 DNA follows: TGCAGCGTGAGCTTTGGAAACACTGAAGCTTTCTTT. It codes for CSVSFGNTEAFF.

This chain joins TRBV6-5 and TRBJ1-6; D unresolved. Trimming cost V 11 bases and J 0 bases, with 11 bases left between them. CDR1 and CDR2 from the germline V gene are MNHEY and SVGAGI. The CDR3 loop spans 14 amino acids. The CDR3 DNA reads TGTGCCGCAATGAGGAGCTCCTATAATTCACCCCTCCACTTT. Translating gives CAAMRSSYNSPLHF.

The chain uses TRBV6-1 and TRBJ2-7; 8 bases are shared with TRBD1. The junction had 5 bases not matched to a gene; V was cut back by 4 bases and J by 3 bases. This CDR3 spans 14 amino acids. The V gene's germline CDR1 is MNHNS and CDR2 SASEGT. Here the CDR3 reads CASSGGTGNYEQYF. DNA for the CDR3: TGTGCCAGCAGTGGGGGGACAGGAAACTACGAGCAGTACTTC.

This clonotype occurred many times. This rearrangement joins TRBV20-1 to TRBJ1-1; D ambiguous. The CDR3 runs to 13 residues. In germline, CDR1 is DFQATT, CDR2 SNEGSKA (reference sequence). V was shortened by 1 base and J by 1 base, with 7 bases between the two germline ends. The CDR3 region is CSARGTGNTEAFF. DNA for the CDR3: TGCAGTGCTAGAGGGACGGGGAACACTGAAGCTTTCTTT.

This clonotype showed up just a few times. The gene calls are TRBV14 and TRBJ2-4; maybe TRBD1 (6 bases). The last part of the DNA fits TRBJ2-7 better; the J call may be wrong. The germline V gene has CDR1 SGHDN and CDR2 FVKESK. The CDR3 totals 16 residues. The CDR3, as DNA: TGTGCCAGCAGCCCCAGGGGCCGGGGCCCCAGCTACGAGCAGTACTTC. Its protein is CASSPRGRGPSYEQYF.

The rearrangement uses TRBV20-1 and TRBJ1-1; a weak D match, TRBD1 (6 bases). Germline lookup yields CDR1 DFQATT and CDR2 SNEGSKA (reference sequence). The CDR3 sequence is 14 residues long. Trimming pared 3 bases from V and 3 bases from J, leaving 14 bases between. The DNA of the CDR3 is TGCAGTGCTAGTAAGACAGGAGTGGACACTGAAGCTTTCTTT. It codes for CSASKTGVDTEAFF.

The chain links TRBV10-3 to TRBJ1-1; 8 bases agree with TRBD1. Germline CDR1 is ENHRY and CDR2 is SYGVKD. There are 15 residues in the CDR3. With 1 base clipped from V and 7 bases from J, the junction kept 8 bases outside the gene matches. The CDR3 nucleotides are TGTGCCATCAGTGAGTTAGACAGGGGAGGGAATGAAGCTTTCTTT. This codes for CAISELDRGGNEAFF.

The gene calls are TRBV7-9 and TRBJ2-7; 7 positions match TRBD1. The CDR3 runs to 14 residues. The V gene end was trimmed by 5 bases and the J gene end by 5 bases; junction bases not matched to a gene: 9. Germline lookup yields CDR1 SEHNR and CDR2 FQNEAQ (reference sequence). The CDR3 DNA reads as TGTGCCAGCAGCGTATCGGGGACAGCCCACGAGCAGTACTTC. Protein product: CASSVSGTAHEQYF.

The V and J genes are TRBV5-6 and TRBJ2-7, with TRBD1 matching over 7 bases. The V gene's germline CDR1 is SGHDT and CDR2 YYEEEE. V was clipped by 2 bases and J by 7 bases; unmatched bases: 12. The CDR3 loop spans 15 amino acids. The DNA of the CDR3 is TGTGCCAGCAGCTTTAGGGGGCACACAGACAATGAGCAGTACTTC. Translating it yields CASSFRGHTDNEQYF. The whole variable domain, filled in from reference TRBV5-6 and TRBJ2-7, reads DAGVTQSPTHLIKTRGQQVTLRCSPKSGHDTVSWYQQALGQGPQFIFQYYEEEERQRGNFPDRFSGHQFPNYSSELNVNALLLGDSALYLCASSFRGHTDNEQYFGPGTRLTVT.

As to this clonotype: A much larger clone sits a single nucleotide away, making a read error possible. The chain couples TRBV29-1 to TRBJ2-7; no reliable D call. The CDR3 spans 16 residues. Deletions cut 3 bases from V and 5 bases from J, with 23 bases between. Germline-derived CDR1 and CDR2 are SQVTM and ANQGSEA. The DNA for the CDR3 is TGCAGCGTTGAGGCTAGTGTTTCCCCAACTCTGGACGAGCAGTACTTC. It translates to CSVEASVSPTLDEQYF.

The CDR3 here is CASSQAVRADTQYF. The DNA of the CDR3 is TGCGCCAGCAGCCAAGCGGTCCGCGCAGATACGCAGTATTTT. V is TRBV4-1 and J is TRBJ2-3; D is unresolved. CDR1 and CDR2 from the germline V gene are MGHRA and YSYEKL. Trimming removed 1 base from V and 4 bases from J, with 9 bases in between. The CDR3 runs 14 residues.

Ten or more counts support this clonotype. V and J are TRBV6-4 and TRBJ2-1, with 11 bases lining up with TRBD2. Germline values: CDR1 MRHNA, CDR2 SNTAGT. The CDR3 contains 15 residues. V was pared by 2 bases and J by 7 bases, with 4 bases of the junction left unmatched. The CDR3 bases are TGTGCCAGCAGTGACGGCACTAGCGGGGGTAATGAGCAGTTCTTC. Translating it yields CASSDGTSGGNEQFF.

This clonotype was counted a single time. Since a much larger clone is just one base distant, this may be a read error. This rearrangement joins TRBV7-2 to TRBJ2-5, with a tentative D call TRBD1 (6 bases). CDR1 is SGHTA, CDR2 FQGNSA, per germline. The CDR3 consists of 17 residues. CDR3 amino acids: CASSPRGGPGVQETRYF. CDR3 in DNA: TGTGCCAGCAGCCCACGGGGTGGCCCAGGGGTCCAAGAGACCCGGTACTTC.

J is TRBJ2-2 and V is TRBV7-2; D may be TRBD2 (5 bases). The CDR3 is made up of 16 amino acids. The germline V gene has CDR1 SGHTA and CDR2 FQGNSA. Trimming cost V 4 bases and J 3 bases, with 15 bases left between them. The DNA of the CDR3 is TGTGCCAGCAGCTCGTCCGGGATACGGGACACCGGGGAGCTGTTTTTT. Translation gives CASSSSGIRDTGELFF.

For the CDR3, the DNA is TGTGCCAGCAGCCAACTTATGACAGATACGCAGTATTTT. It is translated as CASSQLMTDTQYF. The chain has TRBV14 and TRBJ2-3; D remains ambiguous. CDR3 length equals 13 residues. Germline lookup yields CDR1 SGHDN and CDR2 FVKESK. Trimming cost V 2 bases and J 3 bases, with 6 bases left between them.

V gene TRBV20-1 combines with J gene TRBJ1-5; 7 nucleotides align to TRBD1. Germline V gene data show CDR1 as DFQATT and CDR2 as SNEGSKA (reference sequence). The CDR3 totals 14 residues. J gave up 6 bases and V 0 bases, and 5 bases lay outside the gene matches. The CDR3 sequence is CSARDSPGGQPQHF. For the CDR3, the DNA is TGCAGTGCTAGAGATTCCCCAGGGGGTCAGCCCCAGCATTTT.